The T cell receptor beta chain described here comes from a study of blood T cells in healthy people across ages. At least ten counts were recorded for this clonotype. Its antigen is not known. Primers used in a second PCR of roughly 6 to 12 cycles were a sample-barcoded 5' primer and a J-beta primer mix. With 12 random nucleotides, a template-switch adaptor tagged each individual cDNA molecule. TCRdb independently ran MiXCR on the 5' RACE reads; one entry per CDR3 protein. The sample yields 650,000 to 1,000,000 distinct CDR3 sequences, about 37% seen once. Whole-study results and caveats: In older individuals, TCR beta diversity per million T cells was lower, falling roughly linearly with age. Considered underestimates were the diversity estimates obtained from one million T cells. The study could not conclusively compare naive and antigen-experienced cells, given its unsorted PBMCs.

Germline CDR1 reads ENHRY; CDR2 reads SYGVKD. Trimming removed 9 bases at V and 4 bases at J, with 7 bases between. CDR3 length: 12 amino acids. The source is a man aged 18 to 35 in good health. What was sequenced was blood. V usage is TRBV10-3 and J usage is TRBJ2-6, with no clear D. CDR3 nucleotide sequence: TGTGCCATAAATCAGGGGGCCAACGTCCTGACTTTC. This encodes CAINQGANVLTF.